This T cell receptor (beta chain) was recorded in a study of blood T cell repertoires in COVID-19. About the study: COVID-19 samples, acute and convalescent, were from the United States, Italy and Spain. From T cells, B-cell-depleted T cells, or PBMCs came the material, which was cDNA or gDNA.

Clinical history as reported by participants underpinned cohort assignment. In the study's own analysis: Amplifying reference gene primers gave estimates of nucleated cell counts. Here immunoSEQ multiplex PCR was the method, and the copy in TCRdb shows in-frame clones only, minus some. V, J and clone size were drawn from that table, and D and trimming were deduced from the DNA. The sample records 150,000 to 200,000 clones, about 80% being singletons. Unmatched junction bases numbered 2, after V lost 2 bases and J lost 1 base. CDR3 length: 15 amino acids. Germline V lookup: CDR1 LNHNV, CDR2 YYDKDF (reference sequence).

The receptor comes from a man aged 50 to 59 who had recovered from COVID-19. This chain links TRBV15 with TRBJ2-7, with 10 bases identical to TRBD1. Sequencing was carried out using PBMCs or T cells enriched from blood (not recorded which). CDR3 sequence (DNA): TGTGCCACCAGCAGAAGGACAGGGGGTTCCTACGAGCAGTACTTC. Protein sequence: CATSRRTGGSYEQYF.